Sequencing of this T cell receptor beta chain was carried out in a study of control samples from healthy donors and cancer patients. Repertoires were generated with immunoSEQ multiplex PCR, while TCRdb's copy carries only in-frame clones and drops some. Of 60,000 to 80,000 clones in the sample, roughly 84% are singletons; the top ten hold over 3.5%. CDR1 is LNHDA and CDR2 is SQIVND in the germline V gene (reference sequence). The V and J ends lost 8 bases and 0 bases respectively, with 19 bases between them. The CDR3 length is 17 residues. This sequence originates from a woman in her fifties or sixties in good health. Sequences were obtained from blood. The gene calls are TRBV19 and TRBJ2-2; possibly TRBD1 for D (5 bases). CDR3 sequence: CASYPPFQGANTGELFF. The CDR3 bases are TGTGCCAGTTATCCACCATTCCAGGGCGCGAACACCGGGGAGCTGTTTTTT.